This T cell receptor (beta chain) is from a study of shared clonotypes between healthy human individuals. For this clone: As yet, its antigen is unknown.

Several immunoSEQ 96-well plates shared each subset's DNA, each plate a replicate. Only in-frame clones appear in the TCRdb table, and some are missing; sequencing was by immunoSEQ multiplex PCR. The table lists over 2 million clones, roughly 95% of them singletons. The germline gives CDR1 SEHNR, CDR2 FQNEAQ (reference sequence). V was cut by 6 bases and J by 2 bases, with 18 bases left in between. The CDR3 runs 16 residues. Points from the study as a whole: Donor clonotype sharing was expected to depend on sequencing depth. Owing to a small donor count, the genetic and exposure-history diversity represented was limited.

The sequence came from a man between 18 and 29 years old in good health. Material for sequencing was naive CD4+ T cells sorted from blood. Described subset: CD45RA+ positively selected. The genes are TRBV7-9 and TRBJ2-3; no clear D gene. CDR3 region: CASRARRLATTDTQYF. The CDR3, as DNA: TGTGCCAGCAGAGCCCGTAGGCTGGCTACCACAGATACGCAGTATTTT.